The entry below describes one T cell receptor beta chain. Its antigen is unidentified. The entry originates in a study of Ad26.COV2.S vaccination and SARS-CoV-2 variants. Across the study: Once, or twice with 56 days between doses, Ad26.COV2.S was given intramuscularly.

TCRdb's table, derived via immunoSEQ multiplex PCR, lists solely in-frame clones and lacks some. The table includes 410,000 or so clones, 92% detected once. Germline V gene lookup returns CDR1 KGHDR and CDR2 SFDVKD. V was trimmed by 7 bases and J by 1 base, leaving 12 bases between them. CDR3 size: 14 residues. Treatment here: some 19 received Ad26.COV2.S at low or high dose, single or two shots; several received placebo; per-sample allocation not given. The samples date from day 63 after the first vaccine or placebo injection. Regarding the study as a whole: Post-vaccination breadth of spike-specific CD8+ and CD4+ T cell responses was reportedly substantial.

Source: peripheral blood, taken in a trial of Ad26.COV2.S vaccine versus placebo. This sequence joins TRBV24-1 and TRBJ2-5, with D possibly being TRBD1 or TRBD2 (5 bases each). The sequence was obtained from a person aged 18 to 65 who received the Ad26.COV2.S COVID-19 vaccine or a placebo. The CDR3 loop is CATRPGTAQETQYF. In nucleotides, the CDR3 is TGTGCCACCAGACCAGGGACGGCCCAAGAGACCCAGTACTTC.